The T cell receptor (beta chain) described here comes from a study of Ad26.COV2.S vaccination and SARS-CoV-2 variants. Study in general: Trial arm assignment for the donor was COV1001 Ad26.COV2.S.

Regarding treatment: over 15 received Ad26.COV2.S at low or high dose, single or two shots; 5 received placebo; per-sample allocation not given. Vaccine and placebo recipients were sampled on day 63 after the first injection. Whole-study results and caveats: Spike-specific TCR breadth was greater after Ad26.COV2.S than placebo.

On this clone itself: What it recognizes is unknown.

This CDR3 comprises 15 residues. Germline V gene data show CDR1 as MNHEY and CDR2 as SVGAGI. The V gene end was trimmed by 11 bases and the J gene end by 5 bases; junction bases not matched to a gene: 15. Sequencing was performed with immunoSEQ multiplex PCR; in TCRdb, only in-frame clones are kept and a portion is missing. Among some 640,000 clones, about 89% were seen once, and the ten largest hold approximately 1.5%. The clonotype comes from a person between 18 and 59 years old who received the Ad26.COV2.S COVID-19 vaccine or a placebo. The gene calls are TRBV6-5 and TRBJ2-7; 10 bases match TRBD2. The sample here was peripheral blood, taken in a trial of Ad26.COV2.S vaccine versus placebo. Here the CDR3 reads CALTDLAGGSNEQYF. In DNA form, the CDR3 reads TGTGCCCTAACCGACTTAGCGGGAGGATCCAACGAGCAGTACTTC.